Each of the 9 T cell receptor beta chains below was sequenced from the same sample in a study of T cells in Graves' hyperthyroidism and ophthalmopathy. The investigators amplified TCR beta CDR3 regions from RNA transcripts. First-round RT-PCR with HTBI primers amplified the TCR CDR3 region. TCRdb analysed the multiplex PCR reads with MiXCR anew, one entry per CDR3 protein. The table has 50,000 to 55,000 distinct CDR3 sequences, roughly 50% seen once; the top ten hold roughly a tenth. The sequenced sample was blood. These receptors were obtained from a woman aged 50 to 60 with Graves' ophthalmopathy.

The chain has TRBV20-1 and TRBJ2-5, with TRBD2 matching over 12 bases. V lost 1 base and J lost 0; bases outside the gene matches: 3. There are 16 residues in the CDR3. The germline V gene encodes CDR1 DFQATT and CDR2 SNEGSKA (reference sequence). The CDR3 sequence: CSARVRTSGDQETQYF. CDR3 nucleotide sequence: TGCAGTGCTAGAGTGAGGACTAGCGGGGACCAAGAGACCCAGTACTTC.

This clonotype was detected ten times or more. The chain joins TRBV5-8 to TRBJ2-7, with 10 bases lining up with TRBD1. With 5 bases clipped from V and 3 bases from J, the junction kept 5 bases outside the gene matches. The CDR3 is 14 residues long. The germline gives CDR1 SGHTS, CDR2 YDEGEE. Here the CDR3 reads CASRRDRGGYEQYF. As DNA, the CDR3 is TGTGCCAGCAGGCGGGACAGGGGAGGCTACGAGCAGTACTTC.

This clonotype was detected ten times or more. The V gene is TRBV4-1, the J gene TRBJ1-6; unclear D gene. Per the germline V gene, CDR1 is MGHRA and CDR2 is YSYEKL. The CDR3 totals 14 residues. V lost 1 base and J 10 bases, leaving 11 bases between the germline ends. The CDR3 DNA reads TGCGCCAGCAGCCAAGCAGGCGGCGGGTCACCCCTCCACTTT. Its translation: CASSQAGGGSPLHF.

On this clonotype: The CDR3 does not end in the conserved phenylalanine or tryptophan, so this is likely a read error. V is TRBV20-1 and J is TRBJ2-7, with TRBD1 matching 7 bases. The germline gives CDR1 DFQATT, CDR2 SNEGSKA (reference sequence). Trimming took 6 bases from V and 3 from J; bases not matched to a gene: 14. The CDR3 runs 15 residues. The CDR3 region is CSAPDRSQGDYEQYL. The CDR3 DNA reads TGCAGTGCCCCCGACAGGAGTCAGGGGGACTACGAGCAGTACCTC.

The chain recombines TRBV19 with TRBJ1-6; perhaps TRBD1 as D (5 bases). V lost 5 bases and J lost 10, with 21 bases in between. The CDR3 extends over 16 amino acids. CDR1 and CDR2 (germline): LNHDA, SQIVND (reference sequence). DNA of the CDR3: TGTGCCAGTAGTGTTTATAGCGGGGCAGGGCGGTCACCCCTCCACTTT. It encodes CASSVYSGAGRSPLHF.

The V and J genes are TRBV27 and TRBJ2-1, with TRBD2 identical over 9 bases. CDR1 and CDR2 (germline): MNHEY, SMNVEV (reference sequence). The CDR3 sequence is 16 residues long. With V trimmed by 5 bases and J by 7 bases, 12 bases remained unmatched. The chain's CDR3 is CASSHRLAEVLNEQFF. In nucleotides, the CDR3 is TGTGCCAGCAGTCACAGACTAGCGGAGGTCTTGAATGAGCAGTTCTTC.

This clonotype was seen repeatedly, ten times or more. V and J are TRBV6-4 and TRBJ2-3; D ambiguous. Trimming shortened V by 2 bases and J by 1 base, and 4 bases separated the two germline ends. The CDR3 extends over 13 amino acids. Per germline, CDR1 MRHNA and CDR2 SNTAGT. CDR3 coding DNA: TGTGCCAGCAGTGACCGTGGCACAGATACGCAGTATTTT. Translation gives CASSDRGTDTQYF.

The rearrangement uses TRBV5-1 and TRBJ1-3; D not resolved. CDR1 and CDR2 (germline): SGHRS, YFSETQ. V lost 4 bases, J lost 4 bases, and 15 bases lay in between. The CDR3 contains 15 residues. For the CDR3, the DNA is TGCGCCAGCAGCAATCACGGGAGCTGCGGAAACACCATATATTTT. As protein: CASSNHGSCGNTIYF. Full variable domain (remainder filled in from reference TRBV5-1 and TRBJ1-3): KAGVTQTPRYLIKTRGQQVTLSCSPISGHRSVSWYQQTPGQGLQFLFEYFSETQRNKGNFPGRFSGRQFSNSRSEMNVSTLELGDSALYLCASSNHGSCGNTIYFGEGSWLTVV.

This clonotype was recorded at least ten times. The J gene is TRBJ2-7, the V gene TRBV3-1; TRBD1 agrees at 7 bases. CDR3 size: 15 residues. Germline trimming cut 1 base from V and 3 bases from J; bases unmatched to any gene: 6. Germline CDR1 and CDR2: LGHDT and YNNKEL (reference sequence). CDR3 region: CASSQATGNNYEQYF. The CDR3, as DNA: TGTGCCAGCAGCCAAGCGACAGGGAACAACTACGAGCAGTACTTC.